This T cell receptor (beta chain) originates from a study of T-cell memory formation after mild COVID-19. Study results and limitations: Mostly located in CM and EM were contracting CD4+ clones, with contracting CD8+ clones located in EMRA. Contracting clones from day 15 to 85 showed balanced CD4/CD8; later expanders favored CD4+.

This clonotype was found a few times. What it binds is unknown. TCR alpha and TCR beta cDNA libraries with sample barcodes and UMIs came from 5'RACE using constant-segment primers. A single record per CDR3 protein comes from TCRdb applying MiXCR to the 5' RACE reads. The table includes approximately 570,000 distinct CDR3 sequences, roughly 18% detected once. Germline lookup yields CDR1 KGHSH and CDR2 LQKENI. V lost 2 bases and J 6 bases, leaving 13 bases between the germline ends. The CDR3 is 14 residues long. Sequenced sample: PBMCs or a T cell subset sorted from them (not recorded which). V is TRBV18 and J is TRBJ1-2; D remains unclear. The source of this sequence is an adult woman who had mild COVID-19 (a few samples of this study predate the infection). Cell type and time point are not known. CDR3 protein: CASSPNSGANGYTF. The CDR3 DNA reads TGTGCCAGCTCACCAAACTCGGGCGCAAATGGCTACACCTTC.